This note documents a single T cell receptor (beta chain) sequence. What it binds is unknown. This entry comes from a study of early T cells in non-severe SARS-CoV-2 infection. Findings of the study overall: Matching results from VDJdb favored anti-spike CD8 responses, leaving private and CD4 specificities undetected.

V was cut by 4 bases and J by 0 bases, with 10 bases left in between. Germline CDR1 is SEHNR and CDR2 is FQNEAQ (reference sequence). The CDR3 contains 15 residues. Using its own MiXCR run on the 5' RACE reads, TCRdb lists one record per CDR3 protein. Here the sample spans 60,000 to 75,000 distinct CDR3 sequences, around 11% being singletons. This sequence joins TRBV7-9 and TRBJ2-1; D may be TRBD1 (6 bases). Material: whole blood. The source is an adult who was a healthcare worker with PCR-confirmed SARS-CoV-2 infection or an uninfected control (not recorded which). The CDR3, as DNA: TGTGCCAGCAGCTGGGGGCCGAGCTCCTACAATGAGCAGTTCTTC. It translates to CASSWGPSSYNEQFF.